This T cell receptor beta chain was sequenced for a study of Graves' ophthalmopathy and Graves' hyperthyroidism. Study-wide results and caveats: Detection in blood was also observed for most expanded thyroid clonotypes above 0.001 frequency.

This clonotype was recorded a few times. Its antigen is not known. The V end was cut by 6 bases, the J end by 1 base, with 12 bases between. The CDR3 extends over 14 amino acids. CDR3 regions of TCR beta were amplified from RNA transcripts. The authors performed first-round RT-PCR with HTBI primers and then a second-round multiplex PCR. A single record per CDR3 protein comes from TCRdb applying MiXCR to the multiplex PCR reads. The sample records around 340,000 distinct CDR3 sequences, about a sixth being singletons. Sequenced material: peripheral blood. V usage is TRBV12-3 or TRBV12-4 and J usage is TRBJ1-1; D remains ambiguous. The sequence came from an adult man with Graves' ophthalmopathy. The CDR3, as DNA: TGTGCCAGCAGAACCATGGGGAGGAACACTGAAGCTTTCTTT. Translated, it gives CASRTMGRNTEAFF.